The 9 T cell receptor beta chains below all came from one sample that was sequenced in a study of T-cell memory formation after mild COVID-19 (dated by TCRdb to 2020 to 2023). The method behind the library was 5' RACE. Data came from an Illumina NovaSeq 6000. TCRdb reran the public reads through fastp at Q25 and MiXCR, keeping productive beta chains. Identical CDR3 protein sequences are pooled into one entry, listed with their most common genes and DNA. This sample comprises about 100,000 distinct CDR3 sequences, 8.5% to 14% of them detected only once. The ten largest clones add up to more than 35% of the sample. The sample taken for sequencing was PBMCs or a T cell subset sorted from them (not recorded which). Every receptor here comes from a man younger than 35 who had mild COVID-19 (a few samples of this study predate the infection). The sample titles of this study are shuffled in the database, so cell type and time point are left out; the donor was told from shared clones.

This clonotype was seen a few times. This chain joins TRBV5-1 and TRBJ2-5; a possible D gene is TRBD1 (5 bases). The CDR3 has 14 residues. Trimming removed 1 base at V and 5 bases at J, with 12 bases between. CDR1 is SGHRS, CDR2 YFSETQ, per germline. The CDR3 region is CASSLFQGVETQYF. The CDR3 bases are TGCGCCAGCAGCTTGTTTCAAGGGGTCGAGACCCAGTACTTC.

The rearrangement joins TRBV4-1 to TRBJ2-5; 11 bases fit TRBD1. Per germline, CDR1 MGHRA and CDR2 YSYEKL. The J segment lost 5 bases and the V segment lost 4 bases, leaving 6 bases of the junction unmatched. This CDR3 comprises 15 residues. This chain's CDR3 is CASSPRTGGRETQYF. The CDR3 coding sequence is TGCGCCAGCAGCCCGAGGACAGGGGGCAGGGAGACCCAGTACTTC.

The chain carries TRBV10-1 and TRBJ2-3, with 7 bases aligning to TRBD2. The CDR3 extends over 15 amino acids. The V gene's germline CDR1 is WNHNN and CDR2 SYGVQD (reference sequence). J gave up 3 bases and V 3 bases, and 6 bases lay outside the gene matches. CDR3 DNA: TGCGCCAGCAGTGACGGAAGCGGGGAGACAGATACGCAGTATTTT. Amino acid sequence: CASSDGSGETDTQYF.

This chain links TRBV4-3 with TRBJ1-1; possible D gene TRBD1, 5 bases. This CDR3 contains 12 residues. The V end was cut by 1 base, the J end by 9 bases, with 9 bases between. Germline V gives CDR1 LGHNA, CDR2 YSLEER. The chain's CDR3 is CASSQGGTKAFF. The CDR3 DNA is TGCGCCAGCAGCCAAGGGGGGACCAAAGCTTTCTTT.

The chain carries TRBV29-1 and TRBJ2-3, with 7 bases lining up with TRBD2. The CDR3 covers 14 residues. V shed 8 bases, J shed 2 bases, and the junction held 10 bases outside the gene matches. Germline V gene data show CDR1 as SQVTM and CDR2 as ANQGSEA. The CDR3 DNA reads as TGCAGCCCTGGGGGGGTGGACTACACAGATACGCAGTATTTT. This encodes CSPGGVDYTDTQYF.

This clonotype was counted between two and nine times. This rearrangement joins TRBV5-1 to TRBJ2-1; D is unresolved. Germline V CDR1 and CDR2: SGHRS, YFSETQ. There are 16 residues in the CDR3. V shed 1 base and J shed 7 bases, with 18 bases lying between them. CDR3 bases: TGCGCCAGCAGCTTGTTTGCAGGCGGCGCCATTAATGAGCAGTTCTTC. Protein product: CASSLFAGGAINEQFF.

The V gene is TRBV3-1, the J gene TRBJ2-4; D unclear. Germline V gives CDR1 LGHDT, CDR2 YNNKEL (reference sequence). V lost 4 bases and J lost 6, with 13 bases in between. The CDR3 covers 14 residues. CDR3 in amino acids: CASSLPGPGNIQYF. The CDR3 region has the DNA TGTGCCAGCAGCCTCCCCGGGCCGGGAAACATTCAGTACTTC.

This clonotype was observed a few times. V usage is TRBV7-3 and J usage is TRBJ2-2; the D gene is possibly TRBD2 (6 bases). The CDR3 has 18 amino acids. Trimming took 6 bases from V and 6 from J, leaving 26 bases between them. The germline CDR1 and CDR2 sequences are SGHTA and FQGTGA. The CDR3 here is CASSFTATRGRSPGELFF. The DNA for the CDR3 is TGTGCCAGCAGTTTCACAGCTACTCGGGGGAGGTCCCCCGGGGAGCTGTTTTTT.

Ten or more counts support this clonotype. The rearrangement uses TRBV27 and TRBJ2-1; tentatively, D is TRBD2 (5 bases). With 9 bases removed from V and 0 bases from J, the gap between germline ends came to 12 bases. Germline loops: CDR1 MNHEY, CDR2 SMNVEV (reference sequence). The CDR3 covers 14 residues. The CDR3 region is CASYGLHSYNEQFF. CDR3 sequence (DNA): TGTGCCAGTTACGGACTCCACTCCTACAATGAGCAGTTCTTC.